This T cell receptor beta chain is from a study of T-cell reconstitution after alpha-beta-depleted transplantation in children. General observations from the study: It was reported that alpha-beta T cells came from several hundred expanded graft clones (about two months after transplant). Some patients owed their high day-60 TCRbeta diversity to surviving recipient T cells and thymic progenitors. A year post-transplant, T-cell counts and diversity derived mostly from newly produced T cells.

The TCRbeta library was prepared with unique molecular identifiers. TCRdb reprocessed the PCR reads with MiXCR, giving one entry per CDR3 protein. This sample carries 250,000 to 400,000 distinct CDR3 sequences, over 20% of them seen once, and the ten largest clones take 11%. This clonotype was detected only a few times. Its specificity is unknown. Trimming removed 1 base from V and 8 bases from J; junction bases left unmatched: 10. Germline V gene data show CDR1 as SGHDT and CDR2 as YYEEEE. CDR3 size: 15 residues. The chain joins TRBV5-6 to TRBJ1-2; 8 bases are a match to TRBD1. Sequenced here: PBMCs, mostly from graft donor cells, sampled 180 days after TCRalphabeta/CD19-depleted stem cell transplant. This sequence was found in a male patient aged 5 to 17 who had a stem cell transplant for acute lymphoblastic leukemia, so the T cells may come from the graft donor. The CDR3 here is CASSLQDRERRGYTF. The CDR3 nucleotides read TGTGCCAGCAGCTTGCAGGACAGGGAAAGGAGGGGCTACACCTTC.